The 32 T cell receptor beta chains given below trace back to one sample, sequenced in a study of OX40 agonist ivuxolimab in advanced cancers. Here immunoSEQ multiplex PCR was the method, and the copy in TCRdb shows in-frame clones only, minus some. In the table there are around 69,000 clones, more than 85% of which are singletons. The sequenced sample was CD4+ or CD8+ T cells sorted from blood, obtained in a trial of the OX40 agonist ivuxolimab. The receptor set was obtained from an adult with an advanced solid tumor such as melanoma, head and neck, liver or kidney cancer.

V is TRBV6-1 and J is TRBJ2-7; D is unresolved. The CDR3 length is 12 residues. CDR1 MNHNS and CDR2 SASEGT come from the germline V gene. The V and J ends lost 11 bases and 5 bases respectively, with 16 bases between them. Here the CDR3 reads CACRADSHEQYV. For the CDR3, the DNA is TGTGCCTGCCGCGCAGATAGCCACGAGCAGTACGTC.

The J gene is TRBJ2-2, the V gene TRBV28, with 9 bases fitting TRBD1. CDR1 and CDR2 from the germline V gene are MDHEN and SYDVKM. The CDR3 has 14 residues. The J segment lost 7 bases and the V segment lost 6 bases, leaving 6 bases of the junction unmatched. CDR3 DNA sequence: TGTGCCAGCAGCAGGGACAGGGCCGACGGGGAGCTGTTTTTT. Its translation is CASSRDRADGELFF.

V usage is TRBV20-1 and J usage is TRBJ2-5, with 7 bases identical to TRBD2. Germline V lookup: CDR1 DFQATT, CDR2 SNEGSKA (reference sequence). The CDR3 is 11 amino acids. The CDR3 protein is CSFGEGETQYF. CDR3 nucleotides: TGCAGCTTCGGGGAGGGGGAGACCCAGTACTTC.

V is TRBV5-6 and J is TRBJ2-7; D is tentatively TRBD1 or TRBD2 (6 bases each). Germline V CDR1 and CDR2: SGHDT, YYEEEE. The CDR3 has 14 amino acids. Trimming removed 1 base at V and 5 bases at J, with 13 bases between. This CDR3 is CASSLRGGFHEQYF. The CDR3, as DNA: TGTGCCAGCAGCTTGAGAGGGGGGTTCCACGAGCAGTACTTC. Together with reference TRBV5-6 and TRBJ2-7, the CDR3 gives the full variable domain: DAGVTQSPTHLIKTRGQQVTLRCSPKSGHDTVSWYQQALGQGPQFIFQYYEEEERQRGNFPDRFSGHQFPNYSSELNVNALLLGDSALYLCASSLRGGFHEQYFGPGTRLTVT.

The chain combines TRBV28 with TRBJ1-2; D remains unclear. Per germline, CDR1 MDHEN and CDR2 SYDVKM. The CDR3 is 13 amino acids. Trimming left V 2 bases short and J 1 base short, with 5 bases between. CDR3 loop: CASSLLVNYGYTF. CDR3 bases: TGTGCCAGCAGTTTACTCGTTAACTATGGCTACACCTTC.

This clone was seen just once. CDR3 loop: CASSPSPRGVETQYF. The CDR3 DNA follows: TGTGCCAGCAGCCCCAGCCCGCGGGGGGTGGAGACCCAGTACTTC. The J gene is TRBJ2-5, the V gene TRBV7-2; 8 bases align to TRBD2. The CDR3 totals 15 residues. Germline V gives CDR1 SGHTA, CDR2 FQGNSA. V shed 5 bases, J shed 5 bases, and the junction held 10 bases outside the gene matches.

This clone was detected a few times. The V and J genes are TRBV6-6 and TRBJ1-6; the match to TRBD1 covers 9 bases. Trimming at V came to 7 bases and at J to 9 bases, leaving 7 bases not matched to a gene. Germline loops: CDR1 MNHNY, CDR2 SVGAGI (reference sequence). The CDR3 runs to 14 residues. The CDR3 DNA reads TGTGCCAGCACCCACAGGGGGCAGGGTTCACCCCTCCACTTT. This codes for CASTHRGQGSPLHF.

This chain connects TRBV5-6 to TRBJ2-3; D may match TRBD1 or TRBD2 (6 bases each). V was cut by 1 base and J by 1 base, with 13 bases left in between. Germline V gene sequence: CDR1 SGHDT, CDR2 YYEEEE. The CDR3 length is 16 residues. In nucleotides, the CDR3 is TGTGCCAGCAGCTTGAGAGGGGGGCAGGGCACAGATACGCAGTATTTT. As protein: CASSLRGGQGTDTQYF.

The chain joins TRBV10-3 to TRBJ2-3; TRBD2 matches 8 bases. Germline V gene data show CDR1 as ENHRY and CDR2 as SYGVKD. This CDR3 comprises 14 residues. V lost 7 bases and J lost 0; bases outside the gene matches: 3. This CDR3 reads CAINTGGSTDTQYF. The CDR3 DNA sequence: TGTGCCATCAATACGGGGGGGAGCACAGATACGCAGTATTTT.

This chain connects TRBV9 to TRBJ1-4, with D possibly being TRBD1 (5 bases). The CDR3 has 15 amino acids. The ends were cut back, 4 bases at V and 2 bases at J, with 12 bases in the middle. Germline CDR1 is SGDLS and CDR2 is YYNGEE. CDR3 residues: CASSPRGSTNEKLFF. In nucleotides, the CDR3 is TGTGCCAGCAGCCCCCGGGGGTCGACTAATGAAAAACTGTTTTTT.

With regard to this clone: This specimen includes other DNA sequences encoding the same CDR3. The V and J genes are TRBV7-9 and TRBJ2-2, with 7 bases that match TRBD1. The CDR3 contains 15 residues. The V gene end was trimmed by 3 bases and the J gene end by 2 bases; junction bases not matched to a gene: 3. Germline V gives CDR1 SEHNR, CDR2 FQNEAQ (reference sequence). CDR3 nucleotide sequence: TGTGCCAGCAGCTTGAGACAGGGAAACACCGGGGAGCTGTTTTTT. It is translated as CASSLRQGNTGELFF. Based on the CDR3 plus reference TRBV7-9 and TRBJ2-2, the full variable domain is DTGVSQNPRHKITKRGQNVTFRCDPISEHNRLYWYRQTLGQGPEFLTYFQNEAQLEKSRLLSDRFSAERPKGSFSTLEIQRTEQGDSAMYLCASSLRQGNTGELFFGEGSRLTVL.

This clone was detected a few times. This sequence joins TRBV6-5 and TRBJ1-3; a possible D gene is TRBD1 (5 bases). Trimming removed 11 bases from V and 5 bases from J, with 7 bases in between. The V gene's germline CDR1 is MNHEY and CDR2 SVGAGI. The length of the CDR3 is 10 residues. CDR3 protein: CAAGRNTIYF. In nucleotides, the CDR3 is TGTGCCGCAGGGAGAAACACCATATATTTT.

The chain carries TRBV7-9 and TRBJ2-1; D assignment may be TRBD1 or TRBD2 (5 bases each). The CDR3 spans 16 residues. Trimming shortened V by 4 bases and J by 2 bases, and 15 bases separated the two germline ends. Per the germline V gene, CDR1 is SEHNR and CDR2 is FQNEAQ (reference sequence). This CDR3 reads CASSSGQGFTYNEQFF. The CDR3 bases are TGTGCCAGCAGCTCGGGGCAGGGCTTTACCTACAATGAGCAGTTCTTC.

The gene calls are TRBV6-6 and TRBJ1-5; D remains ambiguous. Germline V gene lookup returns CDR1 MNHNY and CDR2 SVGAGI (reference sequence). Deletions cut 2 bases from V and 10 bases from J, with 12 bases between. The CDR3 is 13 residues long. The CDR3 region has the DNA TGTGCCAGCAGTTACGCGACGACGCATCCCCAGCATTTT. Residues: CASSYATTHPQHF.

CDR3 coding DNA: TGTGCCAGCAGCCAAGGTATAGGTCTGAGCCAAGAGACCCAGTACTTC. It yields the protein CASSQGIGLSQETQYF. V gene TRBV14 combines with J gene TRBJ2-5; D not resolved. The CDR3 is 16 residues long. With 1 base removed from V and 1 base from J, the gap between germline ends came to 13 bases. Germline assignment: CDR1 SGHDN and CDR2 FVKESK. Together with reference TRBV14 and TRBJ2-5, the CDR3 gives the full variable domain: EAGVTQFPSHSVIEKGQTVTLRCDPISGHDNLYWYRRVMGKEIKFLLHFVKESKQDESGMPNNRFLAERTGGTYSTLKVQPAELEDSGVYFCASSQGIGLSQETQYFGPGTRLLVL.

This clone was observed once. The chain has TRBV2 and TRBJ2-1; TRBD2 aligns across 9 bases. Trimming at V came to 0 bases and at J to 7 bases, leaving 16 bases not matched to a gene. The CDR3 consists of 19 residues. CDR1 is SNHLY, CDR2 FYNNEI, per germline. CDR3 sequence reads: CASSEALRGAGGLLNEQFF. The CDR3, as DNA: TGTGCCAGCAGTGAAGCGCTTCGGGGAGCGGGGGGCCTTCTTAATGAGCAGTTCTTC.

The genes are TRBV11-2 and TRBJ1-3; D is uncertain. CDR3 length: 14 amino acids. The V gene's germline CDR1 is SGHAT and CDR2 FQNNGV. Trimming shortened V by 1 base and J by 3 bases, and 7 bases separated the two germline ends. CDR3 DNA: TGTGCCAGCAGCTTAGGGTCGGTTGGAAACACCATATATTTT. Translated, it gives CASSLGSVGNTIYF.

The chain uses TRBV5-1 and TRBJ1-5; D is undetermined. The germline CDR1 and CDR2 sequences are SGHRS and YFSETQ. The V end lost 4 bases, the J end lost 0 bases, and 11 bases lay between the germline ends. The CDR3 spans 15 residues. CDR3 coding DNA: TGCGCCAGCAGCCTCGGGGTAGATAGCAATCAGCCCCAGCATTTT. Protein sequence: CASSLGVDSNQPQHF.

The chain employs TRBV19 and TRBJ2-3; the D is unclear. V was trimmed by 1 base and J by 2 bases, leaving 10 bases between them. Germline-derived CDR1 and CDR2 are LNHDA and SQIVND (reference sequence). The CDR3 is 15 amino acids. The CDR3 nucleotides read TGTGCCAGTAGTATAGTTGGCCAGTCCACAGATACGCAGTATTTT. Translation: CASSIVGQSTDTQYF. Using reference TRBV19 and TRBJ2-3 for the parts outside the CDR3, the full variable domain is DGGITQSPKYLFRKEGQNVTLSCEQNLNHDAMYWYRQDPGQGLRLIYYSQIVNDFQKGDIAEGYSVSREKKESFPLTVTSAQKNPTAFYLCASSIVGQSTDTQYFGPGTRLTVL.

The chain uses TRBV7-7 and TRBJ2-5; D unclear. Germline lookup yields CDR1 SSHAT and CDR2 FNYEAQ (reference sequence). Trimming cost V 4 bases and J 6 bases, with 6 bases left between them. CDR3 length equals 11 residues. The CDR3 reads CASSSGQTQYF. The CDR3 nucleotides read TGTGCCAGCAGCTCAGGACAGACCCAGTACTTC.

This chain connects TRBV7-2 to TRBJ2-4, with D uncertain. The V gene lost 2 bases and the J gene lost 4 bases, with 12 bases spanning the gap. The CDR3 runs 15 residues. CDR1 is SGHTA, CDR2 FQGNSA, per germline. The CDR3 loop is CASSLNLVGKNIQYF. CDR3 nucleotide sequence: TGTGCCAGCAGCTTAAACTTAGTAGGAAAAAACATTCAGTACTTC.

This clone was detected once. This chain joins TRBV18 and TRBJ2-7; 11 bases match TRBD2. Germline CDR1 KGHSH, CDR2 LQKENI. The CDR3 totals 13 residues. V dropped 3 bases and J dropped 7; count of bases not matched to a gene: 2. The CDR3 nucleotides read TGTGCCAGCTCACCGTCTAGCGGGGGGGAGCAGTACGTC. This encodes CASSPSSGGEQYV.

V usage is TRBV5-8 and J usage is TRBJ2-5; the D is unclear. Germline V gene sequence: CDR1 SGHTS, CDR2 YDEGEE. The CDR3 is 12 residues long. V gave up 4 bases and J gave up 3 bases, with 7 bases separating them. Here the CDR3 DNA reads TGTGCCAGCAGCCTACGGGAAGAGACCCAGTACTTC. Amino acid sequence: CASSLREETQYF.

This clone has just a few counts. The CDR3 DNA is TGTGCCAGCTCACCACCGAGTGGAGGTGAAAAACTGTTTTTT. This encodes CASSPPSGGEKLFF. The J gene is TRBJ1-4, the V gene TRBV18; no firm D call. This CDR3 is built from 14 residues. V dropped 0 bases and J dropped 7 bases, with 9 bases sitting between them. CDR1 is KGHSH and CDR2 is LQKENI in the germline V gene.

This clone was found once. The J gene is TRBJ1-4, the V gene TRBV6-5; D remains unclear. The CDR3 covers 13 residues. In germline, CDR1 is MNHEY, CDR2 SVGAGI. V was pared by 6 bases and J by 8 bases, with 13 bases between. The CDR3 is CASREGTGEKLFF. For the CDR3, the DNA is TGTGCCAGCAGGGAGGGTACGGGGGAAAAACTGTTTTTT.

This chain links TRBV11-1 with TRBJ2-7; D might be TRBD1 (5 bases). This CDR3 contains 16 residues. Germline lookup yields CDR1 SGHAT and CDR2 FQDESV (reference sequence). Trimming pared 7 bases from V and 1 base from J, leaving 20 bases between. The CDR3 sequence: CASTLTSGKKSYEQYF. For the CDR3, the DNA is TGTGCCAGCACACTAACTTCAGGGAAAAAATCCTACGAGCAGTACTTC.

The chain combines TRBV10-3 with TRBJ2-5, with no clear D. The CDR3 length is 12 residues. CDR1 ENHRY and CDR2 SYGVKD come from the germline V gene. V lost 6 bases and J lost 2, with 7 bases in between. In DNA, the CDR3 is TGTGCCATCAGGGACCAACAAGAGACCCAGTACTTC. Translating gives CAIRDQQETQYF.

The V gene is TRBV30, the J gene TRBJ1-2; 12 bases fit TRBD1. The CDR3 loop spans 17 amino acids. V was pared by 0 bases and J by 3 bases, with 8 bases of the junction left unmatched. Germline V gene lookup returns CDR1 GTSNPN and CDR2 SVGIG (reference sequence). The CDR3 DNA reads TGTGCCTGGAGTGTACTATCAGGGACAGGGGGCGACTATGGCTACACCTTC. Its protein product is CAWSVLSGTGGDYGYTF.

This chain joins TRBV5-5 and TRBJ1-5, with D unclear. This CDR3 has 19 residues. CDR1 and CDR2 from the germline V gene are SGHKS and YYEKEE (reference sequence). The V and J ends lost 3 bases and 7 bases respectively, with 29 bases between them. As DNA, the CDR3 is TGTGCCAGCAGCTCTGACGAGAGGCTATCTCACGCCCTAGACCAGCCCCAGCATTTT. This codes for CASSSDERLSHALDQPQHF.

This clone came up once. V gene TRBV7-9 combines with J gene TRBJ2-7; D gene uncertain. V lost 6 bases and J lost 1, with 13 bases in between. There are 14 residues in the CDR3. Per the germline V gene, CDR1 is SEHNR and CDR2 is FQNEAQ (reference sequence). In nucleotides, the CDR3 is TGTGCCAGCAGTCCTGCTCCCGGGTCCTACGAGCAGTACGTC. Translated: CASSPAPGSYEQYV.

This chain connects TRBV6-5 to TRBJ1-4; 8 bases line up with TRBD1. Germline lookup yields CDR1 MNHEY and CDR2 SVGAGI. Unmatched junction bases numbered 6, after V lost 2 bases and J lost 7 bases. The CDR3 spans 15 residues. The CDR3: CASSYEGRGPEKLFF. The CDR3 nucleotides read TGTGCCAGCAGTTACGAAGGCAGGGGGCCTGAAAAACTGTTTTTT.

This clone has more than one count but fewer than ten. J is TRBJ1-5 and V is TRBV7-2; perhaps TRBD1 as D (6 bases). CDR1 is SGHTA and CDR2 is FQGNSA in the germline V gene. This CDR3 region has 14 residues. Trimming removed 6 bases from V and 1 base from J, with 10 bases in between. The DNA for the CDR3 is TGTGCCAGCAGTCGAGGACAGAGCAATCAGCCCCAGCATTTT. Its protein is CASSRGQSNQPQHF.